The 14 T cell receptor beta chains in this list originate from one sample, sequenced in a study of T-cell reconstitution after alpha-beta-depleted transplantation in children. The TCRbeta library incorporated unique molecular identifiers. TCRdb reprocessed the PCR reads via MiXCR and lists one record per CDR3 protein. The sample holds over 200,000 distinct CDR3 sequences, roughly 10% seen once. The sample consisted of PBMCs, taken before TCRalphabeta/CD19-depleted stem cell transplant. The receptors derive from a child under two years old with acute myeloid leukemia, due to receive a stem cell transplant.

Details on this clonotype: Just one base apart from a much larger clone, this may be a read error. The chain employs TRBV12-3 or TRBV12-4 and TRBJ1-2; a weak D match, TRBD1 (5 bases). Trimming removed 8 bases from V and 12 bases from J, with 19 bases in between. CDR3 length: 12 amino acids. The CDR3 region is CASAVSARGDTF. Here the CDR3 DNA reads TGTGCCAGCGCCGTCTCAGCGCGGGGCGACACCTTC.

This clonotype was observed many times. This sequence joins TRBV12-3 or TRBV12-4 and TRBJ2-3; possible D gene TRBD2, 5 bases. Trimming shortened V by 8 bases and J by 0 bases, and 18 bases separated the two germline ends. This CDR3 spans 16 amino acids. In DNA, the CDR3 is TGTGCCAGCTCCCAGTGGGGAGAAACTAGCACAGATACGCAGTATTTT. Translated, it gives CASSQWGETSTDTQYF.

This clonotype was detected ten times or more. This chain connects TRBV12-3 or TRBV12-4 to TRBJ2-7, with 7 bases lining up with TRBD2. After removal of 5 bases from V and 0 bases from J, the junction contained 4 bases not matched to a gene. This CDR3 has 14 amino acids. The CDR3 reads CASSQTSISYEQYF. The CDR3, as DNA: TGTGCCAGCAGTCAGACTAGCATCTCCTACGAGCAGTACTTC.

The V gene is TRBV7-9, the J gene TRBJ1-2, with TRBD1 identical over 7 bases. With 7 bases clipped from V and 7 bases from J, the junction kept 18 bases outside the gene matches. This CDR3 comprises 16 residues. CDR1 SEHNR and CDR2 FQNEAQ come from the germline V gene (reference sequence). The DNA for the CDR3 is TGTGCCAGCACCCTCCATTCCGACTCAGGGGGGAGTGGCTACACCTTC. As protein: CASTLHSDSGGSGYTF.

This clonotype has ten or more counts. The chain uses TRBV7-9 and TRBJ2-7, with D hard to call. V lost 5 bases and J lost 0, with 17 bases in between. In germline, CDR1 is SEHNR, CDR2 FQNEAQ (reference sequence). The CDR3 extends over 16 amino acids. The CDR3 sequence: CASSPGSGKDSYEQYF. CDR3 in DNA: TGTGCCAGCAGCCCTGGGTCCGGAAAGGACTCCTACGAGCAGTACTTC.

In its sample, this clonotype was seen a few times. CDR3 region: CSAWTSGSEWVSYEQYF. DNA of the CDR3: TGCAGTGCCTGGACTAGCGGGAGTGAGTGGGTCTCCTACGAGCAGTACTTC. V gene TRBV20-1 combines with J gene TRBJ2-7; 13 nucleotides align to TRBD2. V gave up 6 bases and J gave up 0 bases; unmatched junction bases: 11. The CDR3 runs 17 residues. CDR1 DFQATT and CDR2 SNEGSKA come from the germline V gene (reference sequence).

This clonotype was found many times. This chain connects TRBV15 to TRBJ1-4, with D possibly being TRBD1 (6 bases). V dropped 5 bases and J dropped 6 bases, with 13 bases sitting between them. This CDR3 region has 14 residues. Germline V lookup: CDR1 LNHNV, CDR2 YYDKDF (reference sequence). The CDR3, as DNA: TGTGCCACCAGCGACGGGACACTTCATGAAAAACTGTTTTTT. This sequence encodes CATSDGTLHEKLFF.

This clonotype has a count of ten or more. The chain carries TRBV2 and TRBJ2-1, with D possibly being TRBD1 (6 bases). The CDR3 consists of 14 residues. Looked up from germline, CDR1 is SNHLY and CDR2 is FYNNEI. V was cut by 7 bases and J by 8 bases, with 18 bases left in between. CDR3 in amino acids: CASTSTGPWDEQFF. The CDR3 DNA reads as TGTGCCAGCACCTCGACAGGACCCTGGGATGAGCAGTTCTTC.

This chain uses TRBV2 with TRBJ2-3; 7 nucleotides match TRBD1. Trimming at V came to 1 base and at J to 3 bases, leaving 4 bases not matched to a gene. The CDR3 consists of 15 residues. Looked up from germline, CDR1 is SNHLY and CDR2 is FYNNEI. This CDR3 reads CASSEGGGATDTQYF. CDR3 in DNA: TGTGCCAGCAGTGAAGGAGGGGGCGCGACAGATACGCAGTATTTT.

This clonotype was counted ten times or more. CDR3 residues: CASSLEGILNTEAFF. In nucleotides, the CDR3 is TGTGCCAGCAGCTTGGAGGGCATACTGAACACTGAAGCTTTCTTT. V gene TRBV7-8 combines with J gene TRBJ1-1; D gene ambiguous. The CDR3 has 15 residues. Germline loops: CDR1 SGHVS, CDR2 FQNEAQ. The V and J ends lost 3 bases and 0 bases respectively, with 11 bases between them.

This clonotype was counted many times. The chain has TRBV7-9 and TRBJ2-7, with 8 bases aligning to TRBD1. The CDR3 is made up of 14 amino acids. Germline CDR1 is SEHNR and CDR2 is FQNEAQ (reference sequence). V lost 4 bases to trimming and J lost 3 bases; unmatched junction nucleotides: 5. In DNA, the CDR3 is TGTGCCAGCAGCTCCCAGACAGGGGTCTACGAGCAGTACTTC. This gives the protein CASSSQTGVYEQYF.

In its sample, this clonotype was seen many times. The chain is built from TRBV7-9 and TRBJ2-5, with TRBD2 matching over 8 bases. CDR3 length: 16 residues. Germline V CDR1 and CDR2: SEHNR, FQNEAQ (reference sequence). V shed 5 bases, J shed 2 bases, and the junction held 10 bases outside the gene matches. The CDR3 reads CASSPLRVAGQETQYF. The CDR3 DNA is TGTGCCAGCAGCCCTCTGAGAGTAGCGGGACAAGAGACCCAGTACTTC.

This clonotype was found many times. One base away lies a much larger clone, so this may be a sequencing read error. The chain is built from TRBV4-1 and TRBJ1-5; D is unclear. The germline V gene has CDR1 MGHRA and CDR2 YSYEKL. The CDR3 sequence is 13 residues long. V was clipped by 7 bases and J by 1 base, with 8 bases between them. CDR3 protein: CASISQSNQPQHF. In DNA, the CDR3 is TGCGCCAGCATTTCTCAGAGCAATCAGCCCCAGCATTTT.

This clonotype was recorded many times. V usage is TRBV24-1 and J usage is TRBJ2-1, with D tentatively TRBD1 (6 bases). CDR3 length equals 15 residues. In germline, CDR1 is KGHDR, CDR2 SFDVKD. V was pared by 4 bases and J by 6 bases, with 15 bases between. In DNA form, the CDR3 reads TGTGCCACCAGTGAAAAACAGGGAAGGGGCAATGAGCAGTTCTTC. Translation gives CATSEKQGRGNEQFF.